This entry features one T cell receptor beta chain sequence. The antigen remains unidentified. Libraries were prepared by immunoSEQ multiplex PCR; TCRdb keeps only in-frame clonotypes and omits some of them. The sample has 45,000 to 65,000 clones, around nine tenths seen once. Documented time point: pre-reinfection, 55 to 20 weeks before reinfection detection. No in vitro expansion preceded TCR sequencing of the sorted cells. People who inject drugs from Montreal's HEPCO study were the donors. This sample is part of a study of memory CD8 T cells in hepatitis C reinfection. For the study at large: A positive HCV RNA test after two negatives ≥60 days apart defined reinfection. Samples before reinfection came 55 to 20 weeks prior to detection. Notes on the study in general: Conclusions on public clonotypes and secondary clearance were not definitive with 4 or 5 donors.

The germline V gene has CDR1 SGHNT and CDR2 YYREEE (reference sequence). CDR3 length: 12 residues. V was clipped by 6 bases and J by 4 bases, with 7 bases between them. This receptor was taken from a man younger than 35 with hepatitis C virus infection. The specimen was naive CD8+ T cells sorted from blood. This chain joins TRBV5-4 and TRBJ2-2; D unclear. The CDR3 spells CASMLTTGELFF. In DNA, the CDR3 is TGTGCCAGCATGCTAACCACCGGGGAGCTGTTTTTT.